Reported below is one T cell receptor beta chain. This clone appeared a few times. The specificity of this receptor is unknown. Per-base qualities were not stored, and no clone one base away is much larger. The source of the sample is a study of cytomegalovirus exposure and HLA in healthy donors (dated by TCRdb to about 2017). Background on the whole study: According to an earlier analysis of several hundred of the donors, 200 million or so T cells yielded approximately 120 million unique TCR beta sequences and 276 Gb of sequence data. An early release that covered some 630 HLA-typed donors contained approximately 300 gigabases of sequencing data and tens of millions of unique TCR sequences. The genetic ancestry cluster associated with self-reported Caucasian donors included over 80% of the approximately 430 genotyped donors. The study aimed to test whether signatures of past pathogen exposure could be identified by cataloging public T cell receptors. The T cell repertoires of 666 subjects were profiled by immunosequencing and related to cytomegalovirus serostatus. Besides the first cohort of some 670 subjects, a separate validation cohort made up of 120 different subjects was used. High-throughput TCR immunosequencing, statistical association of individual TCRs with disease status, and machine learning were combined to predict cytomegalovirus infection status. A later analysis re-analyzed previously published TCR beta repertoires from 666 donors and added high-resolution HLA genotyping to study TCR occurrence patterns. Rather than drawing on any new phenotypic data, the later analysis identified candidate immune exposures from TCR beta sequences and the way those sequences occurred across donors. An earlier analysis of several hundred of the donors applied high-throughput TCR beta sequencing to assess whether each TCR beta V gene segment acted as functional or pseudogenic. Alongside the repertoire data, information on donor age, sex, ethnicity and CMV serostatus was compiled. A later genetic analysis used genome-wide SNP genotypes for about 60% of the roughly 670 donors, treating that subset as a discovery cohort. All discovery cohort repertoires had been generated using a single sequencing platform. HLA typing covered class I and class II loci at four-digit resolution. The number of donors typed differed by locus, with roughly 620-630 for A, B, C, DRB1 and DQB1, roughly 520 for DQA1, 600 to 610 for DPA1, and some 440 for DPB1. Several DR-DQ haplotypes were treated as single units for association and clustering because of strong linkage in the cohort. Among several hundred genotyped donors of the cohort, an average of approximately 220,000 unique TCR beta nucleotide sequences was sequenced per donor, of which 15% to 20% were non-productive.

The germline V gene (reference sequence) gives CDR1 as SEHNR and CDR2 as FQNEAQ. Measured from the cysteine to the phenylalanine, the CDR3 is 14 residues long. The sequence is cut down to CDR3 DNA, 42 bases in frame from base 1. V is pared back by 8 bases and J by 2 bases, with 15 bases lying between the germline termini. The receptor library was made with the immunoSEQ multiplex PCR assay. For the multiplex PCR, a mixture combining 60 forward primers for TCR Vbeta segments and 13 reverse primers for TCR Jbeta segments was used. The CDR3 region of rearranged TCR beta genes was amplified from genomic DNA with a multiplex PCR assay. The amplified TCR beta libraries were sequenced on the Illumina HiSeq System as 87-base-pair reads. Per the source publication's procedure: A later analysis tallied roughly 76 million unique TCR beta chains across the 666 repertoires, and approximately 12 million of those chains were shared by two or more donors. A nearest-neighbor algorithm error-corrected the raw reads and collapsed the reads into unique sequences, merging closely related sequences to remove PCR and sequencing errors. Alignment of CDR3 sequences to IMGT reference sequences was used to assign V, D and J gene segments. For a sequence to be retained, a match of at least six nucleotides to both a V gene segment and a J gene segment was required. A rearrangement was called productive if the CDR3 had no stop codons and remained in frame with V and J, and every other rearrangement was called non-productive. CDR3 was defined according to IMGT convention as the region running from the second conserved V-encoded cysteine to the conserved J-encoded phenylalanine. In an earlier analysis of roughly 580 of the donors, sequences lacking an unambiguous match to a single V gene segment were excluded. An earlier analysis of 587 of the donors classified V segments as functional when productive rearrangements were above 56.7% and as segregating when the standard deviation between donors was above 5%. A statistical classification framework was developed to diagnose cytomegalovirus status using the catalog of TCR beta chain sequences. A later analysis assigned V and J genes by comparing TCR nucleotide sequences with IMGT/GENE-DB human TR gene sequences. Using the TCRdist pipeline, a later analysis assigned CDR3 sequences along with most-parsimonious VDJ recombination scenarios. A later analysis defined each TCR beta chain by its CDR3 amino acid sequence plus V-gene family, and excluded reads lacking a unique V-gene family. A later analysis removed roughly 590 highly shared, low-generation-probability nucleotide sequences to deal with suspected cross-contamination and a sequencing artifact. In a later analysis, a clonal expansion index was calculated for each public chain from normalized within-repertoire ranks of inferred template counts. In a later analysis, generation probabilities were computed with a VDJ recombination model fitted to out-of-frame rearrangements, and the resulting probabilities were checked against IGoR. In a later analysis, TCR-TCR, TCR-HLA and TCR-CMV co-occurrence was scored with hypergeometric tests, and a repertoire-size bias correction was applied to TCR pairs. False discovery rates were estimated in a later analysis by permuting HLA or CMV assignments 20 times. A later analysis grouped co-occurring TCRs with DBSCAN, adding TCRdist sequence similarity when clustering within HLA-allele-positive subsets. Repertoires with fewer than 30,000 or more than 120,000 public chains, plus five repertoires with anomalous nucleotide sharing, were excluded from co-occurrence clustering. In TCRdb, the immuneACCESS table is reduced to in-frame sequences with V and J assigned. These tables do not hold every clone; where another copy was compared, an unresolved V gene accounts for under half, and the others remain unexplained. The DNA gave D and trimming, while V, J and clone size come from that table. The sample table contains over 100,000 clones; only one count was recorded for approximately 64% of them. Jointly, the top ten make up less than 2.5% of the sample.

Overall study outcomes, separate from this receptor: A few of the identified cytomegalovirus-associated TCR beta chains were confirmed in vitro to be specific for cytomegalovirus antigens. Because HLA typing was unavailable for some donors at each locus, only the typed subset was used in association tests. The presence/absence analyses assumed that sequencing depth was roughly uniform across donors, and that assumption may not be true. CMV serostatus was the only immune exposure information available for the cohort. Most TCR sequences were observed very rarely across donors, whereas some public TCRs were present in many individuals. In an earlier analysis of 500 to 650 of the donors, most TCR beta V segments appeared in productive rearrangements about 87% or about 30% of the time, broadly matching IMGT annotations. Compared with the approximately 720-donor mean, donors in an Asian-associated ancestry cluster had fewer N-insertions in productive TCRs, according to a later genetic analysis. Correlated functional status among segregating V segments might be attributable to linkage disequilibrium, but an unknown experimental factor could not be ruled out. Some IMGT-functional V segments, including TRBV6-2 and TRBV6-3, could not be distinguished by the 87-base-pair reads and were therefore excluded. A later analysis found that most CMV-associated TCR beta chains appeared HLA-restricted, with HLA associations seemingly driven largely by CMV exposure. In a later analysis, several top co-occurrence clusters were reported to appear linked to parvovirus B19, influenza, CMV and Epstein-Barr virus. A later analysis found that HLA-associated TCR beta chains were more clonally expanded and had lower generation probabilities than equally common non-associated chains. In both the original and validation cohorts, the classifier was reported to diagnose cytomegalovirus status with high specificity and sensitivity. A further reported finding was that TCR beta sequences accurately predicted the HLA-A and HLA-B alleles for most subjects in the first cohort. The sequencing pipeline was judged likely to have produced a cluster of highly shared sequence variants as a technical artifact. Only TCR beta chains were sequenced in this cohort, and the absence of alpha or paired-chain data limited detectable features. A later analysis associated 16,951 TCR beta sequences with specific HLA alleles at a false discovery rate of 0.05. Assigning TCR associations to individual alleles was difficult when HLA alleles, especially DR and DQ, strongly co-occurred. The study gave a list of over 150 TCR beta chains associated with cytomegalovirus. A later genetic analysis associated a missense DCLRE1C variant with V-gene and J-gene trimming of TCR beta chains, and an independent cohort replicated the association. It was suggested by the authors that the approach could potentially be generalized to other disease states and immunological phenotypes. Roughly 17 rarely observed V segments, including chromosome 9 orphons, were excluded from the earlier analysis of several hundred of the donors because counts were too low. A later analysis found that TCR association rates varied across HLA loci, with DRB1 alleles showing the most associated TCRs and HLA-C alleles the fewest.

The cohort comprised approximately 700 healthy bone marrow donors. At the time of sampling, all cohort members were nominally healthy, though unrecorded immune exposures were likely present. The donor was CMV seronegative and belonged to the group of over 300 seronegative cohort members. A peripheral blood sample was collected from each donor, and TCR beta sequencing was performed on peripheral blood mononuclear cells. The Qiagen DNeasy Blood Extraction Kit was used to extract genomic DNA from the blood cell samples. The source material was PBMCs. The clonotype was recovered from a woman between 35 and 50 years old in good health and CMV-seronegative. The chain is assembled from TRBV7-9 and TRBJ1-1; TRBD1 is possibly the D segment (5 matching bases). The nucleotides are TGTGCCAGCGGGGCCCACACGGCTAACACTGAAGCTTTCTTT. Its amino acids are CASGAHTANTEAFF. The reference TRBV7-9 and TRBJ1-1 proteins fill in what lies around the CDR3, so the full variable domain reads DTGVSQNPRHKITKRGQNVTFRCDPISEHNRLYWYRQTLGQGPEFLTYFQNEAQLEKSRLLSDRFSAERPKGSFSTLEIQRTEQGDSAMYLCASGAHTANTEAFFGQGTRLTVV.